This TCR beta chain was recorded in a study of T cell responses to AZD1222 COVID-19 vaccine. Profiled with immunoSEQ multiplex PCR; TCRdb holds only in-frame clones, not every one. The sample lists around 140,000 clones; 88% were seen once. The CDR3 has 16 amino acids. Trimming stripped 1 base from V and 2 bases from J, with 12 bases between. Per the germline V gene, CDR1 is LNHDA and CDR2 is SQIVND (reference sequence). Sequenced here: peripheral blood, sampled 28 days after the second dose of the MenACWY control vaccine. This chain uses TRBV19 with TRBJ1-5, with no clear D. This sequence was found in an adult who received the MenACWY meningococcal vaccine as a control. The CDR3 here is CASSIGSHFRNQPQHF. The CDR3 DNA reads as TGTGCCAGTAGTATAGGCAGCCACTTCCGCAATCAGCCCCAGCATTTT.